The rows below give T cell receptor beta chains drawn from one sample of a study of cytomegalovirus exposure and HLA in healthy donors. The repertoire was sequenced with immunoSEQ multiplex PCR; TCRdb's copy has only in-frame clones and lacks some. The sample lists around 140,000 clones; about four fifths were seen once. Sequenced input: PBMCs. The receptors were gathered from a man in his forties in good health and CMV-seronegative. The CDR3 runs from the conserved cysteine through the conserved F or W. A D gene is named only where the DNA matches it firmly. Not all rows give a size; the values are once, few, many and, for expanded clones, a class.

TGTGCCAGCAGTTACTCGGTGGTGTCGGGCTACGAGCAGTACTTC,CASSYSVVSGYEQYF,.,.,TRBV6-6,15,TRBJ2-7
TGCGCCAGCAGGAGGGAAATGAACACTGAAGCTTTCTTT,CASRREMNTEAFF,.,.,TRBV10-1,13,TRBJ1-1
TGTGCCAGCAGCCCCTCAGGGGCAACTAATGAAAAACTGTTTTTT,CASSPSGATNEKLFF,.,.,TRBV7-3,15,TRBJ1-4
TGTGCCTGGGACTCTAACGCCGATGGCTACACCTTC,CAWDSNADGYTF,.,.,TRBV30,12,TRBJ1-2
TGCGCCAGCAGTCAGGCTGATACGCAGTATTTT,CASSQADTQYF,.,.,TRBV10-2,11,TRBJ2-3
TGTGCCACAGACCAGGGGTCCCGGGGCTATGGCTACACCTTC,CATDQGSRGYGYTF,.,.,TRBV10-3,14,TRBJ1-2
TGTGCCAGCAGCAAGGTAGCGGGTACTAGCACAGATACGCAGTATTTT,CASSKVAGTSTDTQYF,.,TRBD2,TRBV9,16,TRBJ2-3
TGTGCCAGCAGTTACATCCCAGGGGATCCTTTCTTT,CASSYIPGDPFF,.,.,TRBV6-5,12,TRBJ1-1
TGTGCCAGCTCATTCCCGGGGTTGGAAGATACGCAGTATTTT,CASSFPGLEDTQYF,once,.,TRBV18,14,TRBJ2-3
TGTGCCAGCAGCGTAGAGGTGTTTGGGGGCTCACGCACAGATACGCAGTATTTT,CASSVEVFGGSRTDTQYF,.,.,TRBV9,18,TRBJ2-3
TGTGCCAGCAGCCCGTTTCCCGCTATTTACGAGCAGTACTTC,CASSPFPAIYEQYF,.,.,TRBV7-6,14,TRBJ2-7
TGTGCCAGTCAGGGGGCGCGGAGCAATCAGCCCCAGCATTTT,CASQGARSNQPQHF,.,TRBD1,TRBV19,14,TRBJ1-5
TGTGCCAGCAGCCAGCTGAGGGGACAGGGGGCCGAGCAGTACTTC,CASSQLRGQGAEQYF,.,TRBD1,TRBV14,15,TRBJ2-7
TGCGCCAGCAGCTTGGACAGGGGGAGCAATCAGCCCCAGCATTTT,CASSLDRGSNQPQHF,many,TRBD1,TRBV5-1,15,TRBJ1-5
TGTGCCAGCGGGGGCCGGGACACTTCACCCCTCCACTTT,CASGGRDTSPLHF,.,.,TRBV28,13,TRBJ1-6